The 27 T cell receptor beta chains listed next were all sequenced from one sample in a study of blood T cell repertoires in COVID-19. Generated by immunoSEQ multiplex PCR, the TCRdb table keeps only in-frame clones and is missing some. The sample carries roughly 41,000 clones, 88% recorded once. Sequenced: peripheral blood. These TCRs come from a man aged 60 to 69 with active COVID-19.

Only one count was recorded for this clone. The rearrangement uses TRBV28 and TRBJ1-4; TRBD1 matches 8 bases. The CDR3 contains 18 residues. V was clipped by 3 bases and J by 3 bases; unmatched bases: 12. CDR1 and CDR2 from the germline V gene are MDHEN and SYDVKM. Written as DNA, the CDR3 is TGTGCCAGCAGTTTTAACCCTCTTTCGGGACAGGCTAATGAAAAACTGTTTTTT. Encoded protein: CASSFNPLSGQANEKLFF.

The J gene is TRBJ2-7, the V gene TRBV3-1 (or the pseudogene TRBV3-2); 7 nucleotides line up with TRBD2. There are 16 residues in the CDR3. Germline V gene sequence: CDR1 LGHDT, CDR2 YNNKEL (reference sequence). J gave up 0 bases and V 4 bases, and 9 bases lay outside the gene matches. CDR3 residues: CASSRYTGTNSYEQYF. The CDR3 DNA reads as TGTGCCAGCAGCCGATACACCGGGACTAACTCCTACGAGCAGTACTTC.

The V gene is TRBV7-3, the J gene TRBJ2-2; 10 nucleotides agree with TRBD1. With V trimmed by 5 bases and J by 6 bases, 12 bases remained unmatched. The germline CDR1 and CDR2 sequences are SGHTA and FQGTGA. The CDR3 runs 17 residues. CDR3 nucleotide sequence: TGTGCCAGCAGCAACCACTTAGGGACAGGGGTTCCCGGGGAGCTGTTTTTT. Its translation: CASSNHLGTGVPGELFF.

The V gene is TRBV14, the J gene TRBJ2-3; TRBD2 is a possible D gene (5 bases). This CDR3 spans 16 amino acids. The V gene's germline CDR1 is SGHDN and CDR2 FVKESK. Between the trimmed V and J ends, which lost 4 bases and 2 bases, there was a span of 16 bases. The CDR3 region has the DNA TGTGCCAGCAGCCCCCTGGGAGCGGTTAACACAGATACGCAGTATTTT. Amino acids: CASSPLGAVNTDTQYF. Filled out from reference TRBV14 and TRBJ2-3, the complete variable domain reads EAGVTQFPSHSVIEKGQTVTLRCDPISGHDNLYWYRRVMGKEIKFLLHFVKESKQDESGMPNNRFLAERTGGTYSTLKVQPAELEDSGVYFCASSPLGAVNTDTQYFGPGTRLTVL.

This clone was observed a single time. The V call is TRBV27, the J call TRBJ2-3; TRBD2 matches 8 bases. J gave up 1 base and V 6 bases, and 3 bases lay outside the gene matches. CDR1 is MNHEY, CDR2 SMNVEV, per germline (reference sequence). The CDR3 length is 14 residues. The DNA for the CDR3 is TGTGCCAGCAGGGAACTAGCGGGCACAGATACGCAGTATTTT. Protein sequence: CASRELAGTDTQYF.

This clone showed up just once. The gene calls are TRBV5-6 and TRBJ2-7; weak D call: TRBD1 (6 bases). The CDR3 consists of 16 residues. Trimming removed 4 bases at V and 2 bases at J, with 19 bases between. CDR1 is SGHDT and CDR2 is YYEEEE in the germline V gene. CDR3 sequence (DNA): TGTGCCAGCAGCACCTTCCGGTTGGACAGAGCCTACGAGCAGTACTTC. Translation: CASSTFRLDRAYEQYF.

The J gene is TRBJ2-3, the V gene TRBV27; D remains ambiguous. Trimming shortened V by 5 bases and J by 1 base, and 7 bases separated the two germline ends. CDR3 length equals 13 residues. Germline CDR1 MNHEY, CDR2 SMNVEV (reference sequence). The DNA for the CDR3 is TGTGCCAGCAGTCCCTCCGGCACAGATACGCAGTATTTT. It translates to CASSPSGTDTQYF.

This chain uses TRBV27 with TRBJ1-2; maybe TRBD1 (6 bases). Between the trimmed V and J ends, which lost 2 bases and 4 bases, there was a span of 20 bases. Germline CDR1 and CDR2: MNHEY and SMNVEV (reference sequence). CDR3 length: 17 residues. The CDR3 loop reads CASSLLSGDGRSYGYTF. The CDR3 nucleotides are TGTGCCAGCAGTTTACTGTCAGGGGACGGGAGGAGCTATGGCTACACCTTC.

This rearrangement joins TRBV6-4 to TRBJ2-1; 9 nucleotides align to TRBD1. Germline lookup yields CDR1 MRHNA and CDR2 SNTAGT. J was trimmed by 3 bases and V by 4 bases; bases with no gene match: 4. The CDR3 contains 15 residues. The CDR3 sequence is CASSVETGGYNEQFF. In DNA form, the CDR3 reads TGTGCCAGCAGTGTTGAGACAGGGGGCTACAATGAGCAGTTCTTC.

The chain carries TRBV7-8 and TRBJ2-7; weak D call: TRBD2 (6 bases). Germline CDR1 SGHVS, CDR2 FQNEAQ. The CDR3 runs to 14 residues. Trimming left V 1 base short and J 2 bases short, with 9 bases between. CDR3 amino acids: CASSLERAPYEQYF. The DNA of the CDR3 is TGTGCCAGCAGCTTAGAGCGGGCCCCCTACGAGCAGTACTTC. The entire variable domain, with the rest obtained from reference TRBV7-8 and TRBJ2-7, is as follows: GAGVSQSPRYKVAKRGQDVALRCDPISGHVSLFWYQQALGQGPEFLTYFQNEAQLDKSGLPSDRFFAERPEGSVSTLKIQRTQQEDSAVYLCASSLERAPYEQYFGPGTRLTVT.

This clone appeared once. V gene TRBV2 combines with J gene TRBJ2-1; no firm D call. The length of the CDR3 is 12 residues. Germline V gene sequence: CDR1 SNHLY, CDR2 FYNNEI. The V end lost 6 bases, the J end lost 7 bases, and 10 bases lay between the germline ends. The CDR3 coding sequence is TGTGCCAGCAGCCCGTTATCTAATGAGCAGTTCTTC. This encodes CASSPLSNEQFF. Based on the CDR3 plus reference TRBV2 and TRBJ2-1, the full variable domain is EPEVTQTPSHQVTQMGQEVILRCVPISNHLYFYWYRQILGQKVEFLVSFYNNEISEKSEIFDDQFSVERPDGSNFTLKIRSTKLEDSAMYFCASSPLSNEQFFGPGTRLTVL.

This clone was counted a single time. The rearrangement uses TRBV4-2 and TRBJ2-2, with no clear D. This CDR3 comprises 14 residues. CDR1 and CDR2 (germline): LGHNA, YNFKEQ. V lost 5 bases, J lost 1 base, and 8 bases lay in between. CDR3: CASSGTWNTGELFF. DNA of the CDR3: TGTGCCAGCAGCGGCACATGGAACACCGGGGAGCTGTTTTTT.

This chain joins TRBV6-5 and TRBJ2-7; possible D gene TRBD2, 7 bases. Per the germline V gene, CDR1 is MNHEY and CDR2 is SVGAGI. The CDR3 totals 13 residues. Between the trimmed V and J ends, which lost 8 bases and 4 bases, there was a span of 15 bases. CDR3 amino acids: CASAGRGNYEQYF. The CDR3 DNA reads as TGTGCCAGCGCGGGGAGGGGGAATTACGAGCAGTACTTC.

The J gene is TRBJ2-3, the V gene TRBV5-5; TRBD1 aligns across 10 bases. The CDR3 spans 15 residues. The germline gives CDR1 SGHKS, CDR2 YYEKEE (reference sequence). Losses at the gene ends were 5 bases for V and 4 bases for J; bases not matched to a gene: 7. CDR3 in amino acids: CASSSDRGRSDTQYF. The CDR3 nucleotides read TGTGCCAGCAGTTCCGACAGGGGGCGCTCAGATACGCAGTATTTT.

V gene TRBV24-1 combines with J gene TRBJ2-3, with D possibly being TRBD2 (6 bases). Germline values: CDR1 KGHDR, CDR2 SFDVKD. With 4 bases removed from V and 1 base from J, the gap between germline ends came to 14 bases. The CDR3 is 16 amino acids. CDR3 in amino acids: CATSDSPGGRTDTQYF. CDR3 bases: TGTGCCACCAGTGACTCGCCCGGGGGACGCACAGATACGCAGTATTTT.

V gene TRBV3-1 (or the pseudogene TRBV3-2) combines with J gene TRBJ1-5; 7 nucleotides line up with TRBD1. Germline lookup yields CDR1 LGHDT and CDR2 YNNKEL (reference sequence). V was pared by 2 bases and J by 0 bases, with 4 bases of the junction left unmatched. This CDR3 is built from 16 residues. CDR3: CASSQKRTGSNQPQHF. In nucleotides, the CDR3 is TGTGCCAGCAGCCAAAAACGGACAGGTAGCAATCAGCCCCAGCATTTT.

The V and J genes are TRBV7-2 and TRBJ1-3; maybe TRBD1 (6 bases). The length of the CDR3 is 14 residues. V dropped 5 bases and J dropped 4 bases, with 12 bases sitting between them. Germline CDR1 reads SGHTA; CDR2 reads FQGNSA. This chain's CDR3 is CASSQNRAGNTIYF. In nucleotides, the CDR3 is TGTGCCAGCAGCCAAAACAGGGCCGGAAACACCATATATTTT.

V usage is TRBV9 and J usage is TRBJ2-1, with TRBD1 matching 11 bases. V was pared by 2 bases and J by 6 bases, with 4 bases of the junction left unmatched. Germline values: CDR1 SGDLS, CDR2 YYNGEE. The CDR3 extends over 15 amino acids. The CDR3 reads CASSVAGQGANEQFF. As DNA, the CDR3 is TGTGCCAGCAGCGTCGCTGGACAGGGGGCCAATGAGCAGTTCTTC.

This clone appeared a single time. This chain connects TRBV7-3 to TRBJ1-1, with D unclear. The V and J ends lost 1 base and 5 bases respectively, with 14 bases between them. Looked up from germline, CDR1 is SGHTA and CDR2 is FQGTGA. The length of the CDR3 is 15 residues. The CDR3 protein is CASSLIQVESTEAFF. CDR3 bases: TGTGCCAGCAGCTTAATTCAGGTCGAGAGTACTGAAGCTTTCTTT.

The chain recombines TRBV7-9 with TRBJ1-1; a weak D match, TRBD1 (6 bases). This CDR3 has 14 residues. CDR1 is SEHNR, CDR2 FQNEAQ, per germline (reference sequence). The V and J ends lost 1 base and 5 bases respectively, with 11 bases between them. The chain's CDR3 is CASSLGSQGTEAFF. In nucleotides, the CDR3 is TGTGCCAGCAGCTTAGGCTCTCAGGGGACTGAAGCTTTCTTT.

The chain links TRBV27 to TRBJ1-4; TRBD1 matches at 7 bases. After removal of 2 bases from V and 8 bases from J, the junction contained 8 bases not matched to a gene. CDR1 and CDR2 from the germline V gene are MNHEY and SMNVEV (reference sequence). There are 15 residues in the CDR3. CDR3: CASSLLAGGKEKLFF. The CDR3 DNA reads TGTGCCAGCAGTTTACTGGCAGGGGGGAAGGAAAAACTGTTTTTT.

This sequence joins TRBV11-3 and TRBJ2-7; TRBD1 is a possible D gene (5 bases). The CDR3 loop spans 13 amino acids. V gave up 2 bases and J gave up 2 bases, with 7 bases separating them. The germline V gene has CDR1 SGHNT and CDR2 YENEEA. This CDR3 reads CASSLRGTYEQYF. CDR3 in DNA: TGTGCCAGCAGCTTAAGGGGAACCTACGAGCAGTACTTC.

CDR3 sequence reads: CASSGTSGYYEQYF. The DNA of the CDR3 is TGTGCCAGCAGTGGGACTAGCGGATACTACGAGCAGTACTTC. The chain combines TRBV27 with TRBJ2-7, with 11 bases fitting TRBD2. This CDR3 comprises 14 residues. Germline values: CDR1 MNHEY, CDR2 SMNVEV (reference sequence). The ends lost 5 bases at V and 3 bases at J; junction bases unmatched: 3.

This clone was recorded only once. This chain joins TRBV27 and TRBJ2-5; D might be TRBD1 (6 bases). The CDR3 is 14 amino acids. The V gene lost 3 bases and the J gene lost 5 bases, with 13 bases spanning the gap. Per germline, CDR1 MNHEY and CDR2 SMNVEV (reference sequence). The CDR3 sequence is CASSLSGVRETQYF. The DNA of the CDR3 is TGTGCCAGCAGTTTGTCAGGGGTTCGCGAGACCCAGTACTTC.

V usage is TRBV5-1 and J usage is TRBJ1-2; tentative D call: TRBD1 (6 bases). V was cut by 4 bases and J by 3 bases, with 16 bases left in between. The CDR3 runs to 15 residues. Germline-derived CDR1 and CDR2 are SGHRS and YFSETQ. CDR3 bases: TGCGCCAGCAGCCCCGGGGGGGCCCTTGACTATGGCTACACCTTC. Amino acids: CASSPGGALDYGYTF.

This chain uses TRBV11-2 with TRBJ2-1, with D unresolved. The CDR3 covers 15 residues. V lost 1 base to trimming and J lost 3 bases, with 10 bases between them. Germline CDR1 reads SGHAT; CDR2 reads FQNNGV. The CDR3 DNA sequence: TGTGCCAGCAGCTTAGCCACAGAAGGCTACAATGAGCAGTTCTTC. Its protein product is CASSLATEGYNEQFF.

V usage is TRBV7-2 and J usage is TRBJ2-3; the D gene is possibly TRBD2 (6 bases). This CDR3 comprises 18 residues. The V end lost 4 bases, the J end lost 0 bases, and 20 bases lay between the germline ends. Germline values: CDR1 SGHTA, CDR2 FQGNSA. CDR3 sequence: CASSSPLGGGISTDTQYF. The DNA for the CDR3 is TGTGCCAGCAGCTCCCCCCTGGGAGGCGGGATTAGCACAGATACGCAGTATTTT.